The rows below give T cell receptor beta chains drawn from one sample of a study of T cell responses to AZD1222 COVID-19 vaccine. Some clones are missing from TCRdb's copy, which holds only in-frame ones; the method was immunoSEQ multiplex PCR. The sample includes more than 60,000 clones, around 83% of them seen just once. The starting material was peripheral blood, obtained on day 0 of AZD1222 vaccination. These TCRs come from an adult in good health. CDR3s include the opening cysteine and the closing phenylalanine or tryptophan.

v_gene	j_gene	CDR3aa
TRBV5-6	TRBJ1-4	CASSLMTGNEKLFF
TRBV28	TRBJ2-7	CASSYGTSGSYEQYF
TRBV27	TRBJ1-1	CASRVSGGTEAFF
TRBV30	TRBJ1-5	CAWSSTSEDQPQHF
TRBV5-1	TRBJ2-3	CASSLDRTSTDTQYF
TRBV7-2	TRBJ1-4	CASSLFLGELFF
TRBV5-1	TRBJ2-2	CASSLGDRSTGELFF
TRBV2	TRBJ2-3	CASSTSREMDTQYF
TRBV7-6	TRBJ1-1	CASSLTGGRGTEAFF
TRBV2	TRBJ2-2	CASRTQETGELFF
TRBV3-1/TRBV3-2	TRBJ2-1	CASSFSGNEQFF
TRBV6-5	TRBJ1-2	CASRSGTGKSYTF
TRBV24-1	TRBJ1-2	CATSDFGVSYGYTF
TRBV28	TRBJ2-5	CASSLKVGPLRETQYF
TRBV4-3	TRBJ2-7	CASSRSGYSYEQYF
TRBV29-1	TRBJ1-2	CSVEDGLYGYTF
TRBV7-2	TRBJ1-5	CASSYERDQPQHF
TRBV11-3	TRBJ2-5	CASSLGLGKETQYF
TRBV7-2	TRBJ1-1	CASSLAGARTEAFF
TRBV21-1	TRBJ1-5	CASSKRGQGKQPQHF
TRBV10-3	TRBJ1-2	CAISQGTGGYGYTF
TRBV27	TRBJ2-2	CASTHRVAGGTGELFF
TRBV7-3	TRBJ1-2	CASSQQGLYGYTF
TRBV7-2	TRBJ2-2	CASSPVGGELFF
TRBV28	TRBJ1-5	CASSLPDRESNQPQHF
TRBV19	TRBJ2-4	CASGPGLISTSTKNIQYF
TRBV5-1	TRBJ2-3	CASRPDSTSTDTQYF
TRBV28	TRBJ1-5	CASSPRGGGGGQPQHF
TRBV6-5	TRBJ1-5	CATRTFRDQPQHF
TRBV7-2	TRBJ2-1	CASSLGRALGNEQFF
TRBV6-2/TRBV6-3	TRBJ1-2	CASSYDGTALGYTF
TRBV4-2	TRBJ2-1	CASSQLGLEGLGEQFF
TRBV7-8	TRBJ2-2	CASSLLTGGTGELFF
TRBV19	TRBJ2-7	CASSKTNSGRAGEQYF
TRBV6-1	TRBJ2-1	CASSEGASGSRESSYNEQFF
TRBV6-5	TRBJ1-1	CASSYSRQGTEAFF
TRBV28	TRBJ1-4	CASSFGWLDRGIEKLFF
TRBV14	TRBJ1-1	CASSPGRRNTEAFF
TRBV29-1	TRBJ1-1	CSAHTGVHEAFF
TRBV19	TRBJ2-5	CASSMGRALGTQYF
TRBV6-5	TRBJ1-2	CASSQGGDSYGYTF
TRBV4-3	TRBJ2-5	CASSQGLNVVETQYF
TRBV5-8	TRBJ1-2	CASSLGLGYGYTF
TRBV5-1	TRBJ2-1	CASIPLVGDYNEQFF
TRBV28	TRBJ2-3	CASRRGASTDTQYF
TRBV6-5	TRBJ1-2	CASSYGQGGGYTF
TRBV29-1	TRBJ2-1	CSVSQTREQFF
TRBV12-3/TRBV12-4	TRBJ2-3	CASSLRAGAQYF
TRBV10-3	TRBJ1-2	CAISESSIGTDHLVDAYGYTF
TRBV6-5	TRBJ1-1	CASMTQGSLTEAFF
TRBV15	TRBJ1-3	CATSRILLGNTIYF
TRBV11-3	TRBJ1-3	CASSLPLFSGNTIYF
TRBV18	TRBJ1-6	CASSPSRDSNSPLHF
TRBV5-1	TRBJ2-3	CASSLAGESADTQYF